The 14 T cell receptor beta chains below come from one sample, sequenced in a study of preoperative IRX-2 immunotherapy in early breast cancer. TCRdb's copy holds only in-frame clones and misses some; the assay was immunoSEQ multiplex PCR. The data show 25,000 to 30,000 clones, 90% seen once. Treatment given: preoperative locoregional IRX-2 cytokine immunotherapy. This specimen was acquired from a patient treated with IRX-2 immunotherapy. The receptors here all came from a human donor with breast cancer.

The chain recombines TRBV7-9 with TRBJ2-1; D may be TRBD2 (5 bases). CDR3 length: 13 amino acids. Germline assignment: CDR1 SEHNR and CDR2 FQNEAQ (reference sequence). V was cut by 1 base and J by 5 bases, with 6 bases left in between. The CDR3 loop is CASSLGLHNEQFF. The CDR3 DNA reads TGTGCCAGCAGCTTAGGACTACACAATGAGCAGTTCTTC.

The chain combines TRBV7-2 with TRBJ2-1; D is perhaps TRBD1 (6 bases). The V and J ends lost 5 bases and 2 bases respectively, with 10 bases between them. The CDR3 has 14 residues. CDR1 is SGHTA, CDR2 FQGNSA, per germline. CDR3 loop: CASSRDRTYNEQFF. The CDR3 DNA sequence: TGTGCCAGCAGCCGAGACAGGACCTACAATGAGCAGTTCTTC.

V and J are TRBV7-6 and TRBJ2-7; 9 positions agree with TRBD1. CDR3 length: 15 amino acids. Germline V gene data show CDR1 as SGHVS and CDR2 as FNYEAQ. Germline trimming cut 5 bases from V and 0 bases from J; bases unmatched to any gene: 5. CDR3 in amino acids: CASSPGQGSSYEQYF. The CDR3 DNA sequence: TGTGCCAGCAGCCCGGGACAGGGAAGCTCCTACGAGCAGTACTTC.

The V call is TRBV6-1, the J call TRBJ2-7; 7 nucleotides agree with TRBD1. Germline V gene data show CDR1 as MNHNS and CDR2 as SASEGT. V lost 5 bases to trimming and J lost 0 bases; unmatched junction nucleotides: 7. This CDR3 has 15 amino acids. CDR3 sequence: CASSLRTGSSYEQYF. The CDR3 DNA reads TGTGCCAGCAGTCTGCGGACAGGTAGCTCCTACGAGCAGTACTTC.

The chain combines TRBV9 with TRBJ2-1, with TRBD2 matching over 14 bases. The CDR3 has 19 residues. Looked up from germline, CDR1 is SGDLS and CDR2 is YYNGEE. V lost 0 bases to trimming and J lost 0 bases; unmatched junction nucleotides: 5. CDR3 coding DNA: TGTGCCAGCAGCGTAGGGGGACTAGCGGGGGTGATCTCCTACAATGAGCAGTTCTTC. Residues: CASSVGGLAGVISYNEQFF.

V usage is TRBV4-1 and J usage is TRBJ1-5; D perhaps matches TRBD1 (5 bases). The germline gives CDR1 MGHRA, CDR2 YSYEKL. The CDR3 covers 14 residues. Deletions cut 1 base from V and 6 bases from J, with 10 bases between. In nucleotides, the CDR3 is TGCGCCAGCAGCCAAGGCAGGGTATTTCAGCCCCAGCATTTT. The encoded protein is CASSQGRVFQPQHF.

This clone came up once. V is TRBV18 and J is TRBJ1-1; maybe TRBD1 (6 bases). CDR1 and CDR2 (germline): KGHSH, LQKENI. The CDR3 is made up of 13 amino acids. The germline V and J ends were trimmed by 6 bases and 11 bases, with 19 bases remaining between them. CDR3 nucleotide sequence: TGTGCCAGCTCCCAAGACAGGACCACTGGGGCTTTCTTT. It translates to CASSQDRTTGAFF.

This chain connects TRBV6-6 to TRBJ2-7, with D hard to call. V was cut by 6 bases and J by 3 bases, with 12 bases left in between. Germline V gene data show CDR1 as MNHNY and CDR2 as SVGAGI (reference sequence). The CDR3 totals 13 residues. This CDR3 is CASRVDTDYEQYF. CDR3 coding DNA: TGTGCCAGCAGGGTAGACACCGACTACGAGCAGTACTTC.

This clone was observed a single time. The chain joins TRBV5-4 to TRBJ2-3; unclear D gene. The CDR3 totals 16 residues. V lost 2 bases to trimming and J lost 0 bases, with 13 bases between them. In germline, CDR1 is SGHNT, CDR2 YYREEE (reference sequence). The CDR3 DNA is TGTGCCAGCAGCTTAGGACCCCGCAGCAGCACAGATACGCAGTATTTT. Translated: CASSLGPRSSTDTQYF.

CDR3 sequence: CASSYSGGPTYEQYF. Written as DNA, the CDR3 is TGTGCCAGCAGTTACTCGGGAGGGCCAACCTACGAGCAGTACTTC. This chain links TRBV6-5 with TRBJ2-7; TRBD2 agrees at 7 bases. The germline V gene has CDR1 MNHEY and CDR2 SVGAGI. V trimming: 0 bases; J trimming: 2 bases; junction bases outside the gene matches: 4. CDR3 length: 15 residues.

V gene TRBV11-2 combines with J gene TRBJ2-7; TRBD2 matches 11 bases. Germline V gene lookup returns CDR1 SGHAT and CDR2 FQNNGV. The CDR3 length is 17 residues. V shed 5 bases, J shed 2 bases, and the junction held 11 bases outside the gene matches. CDR3 residues: CASSLILGLAVPYEQYF. The CDR3 bases are TGTGCCAGCAGCCTAATATTGGGACTAGCGGTCCCCTACGAGCAGTACTTC.

This clone came up a few times. The chain has TRBV6-5 and TRBJ2-7; possible D gene TRBD2, 5 bases. The germline gives CDR1 MNHEY, CDR2 SVGAGI. This CDR3 has 14 residues. V was pared by 5 bases and J by 0 bases, with 11 bases between. Written as DNA, the CDR3 is TGTGCCAGCAGTACGGGGTTCGCCTCCTACGAGCAGTACTTC. This gives the protein CASSTGFASYEQYF.

The chain uses TRBV21-1 and TRBJ2-1. TRBV21-1 is an annotated pseudogene. The CDR3 runs 16 residues. The CDR3 DNA reads TGTGCCAGCAGCTCCCCCGGGACGAAGCCGAACAATGAGCAGTTCTTC. This sequence encodes CASSSPGTKPNNEQFF.

A single count supports this clone. The chain carries TRBV2 and TRBJ1-3; D uncertain. The CDR3 loop spans 15 amino acids. Germline values: CDR1 SNHLY, CDR2 FYNNEI. V was clipped by 2 bases and J by 0 bases, with 8 bases between them. The CDR3 protein is CASSEKAFSGNTIYF. CDR3 DNA sequence: TGTGCCAGCAGTGAAAAAGCCTTCTCTGGAAACACCATATATTTT.